This is a list of T cell receptor beta chains from one sample in a study of cytomegalovirus exposure and HLA in healthy donors. TCRdb's copy holds only in-frame clones and misses some; the assay was immunoSEQ multiplex PCR. The sample records roughly 100,000 clones, over 75% being singletons. The sequencing input was PBMCs. Receptors originate from a man younger than 45 in good health and CMV-seropositive. CDR3s include the opening cysteine and the closing phenylalanine or tryptophan. The order of the fields is D gene, clone size, CDR3 length, V gene, J gene, CDR3 protein, CDR3 DNA. The D gene is left open where the match is weak. A clone size is listed for some rows: how often the clone was seen (once, few, many), or a class if it is expanded.

-	-	14	TRBV15	TRBJ1-4	CATSRDRNNEKLFF	TGTGCCACCAGCAGAGACAGGAATAATGAAAAACTGTTTTTT
-	-	14	TRBV5-4	TRBJ2-2	CASSLSGFTGELFF	TGTGCCAGCAGCTTGTCCGGGTTCACCGGGGAGCTGTTTTTT
-	-	16	TRBV19	TRBJ2-1	CASSPTRGSSYNEQFF	TGTGCCAGTAGTCCAACCCGGGGGAGCTCCTACAATGAGCAGTTCTTC
-	once	13	TRBV2	TRBJ2-7	CASSWGLGDEQYF	TGTGCCAGCAGTTGGGGACTGGGAGACGAGCAGTACTTC
TRBD1	-	17	TRBV4-1	TRBJ1-5	CASSQDVSRQGDQPQHF	TGCGCCAGCAGCCAAGACGTCTCCCGGCAGGGGGATCAGCCCCAGCATTTT
TRBD1	-	16	TRBV5-8	TRBJ1-6	CASSLDAGGYNSPLHF	TGTGCCAGCAGCTTGGATGCAGGGGGCTATAATTCACCCCTCCACTTT
-	-	13	TRBV7-2	TRBJ2-2	CASSSTRTGELFF	TGTGCCAGCAGCTCAACTAGGACTGGGGAGCTGTTTTTT
-	-	14	TRBV7-9	TRBJ1-1	CASSRTLGATEAFF	TGTGCCAGCAGCCGGACGTTGGGGGCCACTGAAGCTTTCTTT
-	-	18	TRBV5-1	TRBJ1-4	CASSLALSGAATNEKLFF	TGCGCCAGCAGCTTGGCCTTATCAGGGGCCGCAACTAATGAAAAACTGTTTTTT
TRBD1	-	14	TRBV2	TRBJ2-7	CASRSQGDSYEQYF	TGTGCCAGCAGGTCACAGGGGGACTCCTACGAGCAGTACTTC
TRBD1	few	19	TRBV23-1	TRBJ1-2	CASSQYGRQGARANYGYTF	TGCGCCAGCAGTCAATACGGGAGACAGGGGGCGAGAGCTAACTATGGCTACACCTTC
-	-	14	TRBV2	TRBJ2-7	CASSEALQGRGEYF	TGTGCCAGCAGTGAAGCGCTTCAAGGCAGGGGGGAGTACTTC
-	-	15	TRBV2	TRBJ1-4	CASSRGRGADEKLFF	TGTGCCAGCAGTCGAGGGAGGGGTGCGGATGAAAAACTGTTTTTT
TRBD1	once	14	TRBV2	TRBJ1-2	CASSYIQGDYGYTF	TGTGCCAGCTCTTATATACAGGGGGACTATGGCTACACCTTC
-	few	14	TRBV6-5	TRBJ1-1	CATHRRGMNTEAFF	TGTGCCACGCACCGTAGGGGCATGAACACTGAAGCTTTCTTT
TRBD2	-	17	TRBV4-1	TRBJ2-5	CASSQAATSGGQETQYF	TGCGCCAGCAGCCAAGCAGCCACTAGCGGGGGACAAGAGACCCAGTACTTC
TRBD1	-	16	TRBV28	TRBJ1-2	CASSLSPTGPYYGYTF	TGTGCCAGCAGTTTATCCCCGACAGGGCCCTACTATGGCTACACCTTC
TRBD2	-	13	TRBV29-1	TRBJ2-7	CSASERGPYEQYF	TGCAGCGCTTCGGAGCGGGGGCCCTACGAGCAGTACTTC
-	-	11	TRBV6-6	TRBJ2-5	CASSQKETQYF	TGTGCCAGCAGTCAAAAAGAGACCCAGTACTTC
-	-	15	TRBV5-1	TRBJ2-2	CASSLVFGQGGELFF	TGCGCCAGCAGCTTGGTCTTTGGGCAGGGCGGGGAGCTGTTTTTT
-	-	14	TRBV7-8	TRBJ1-1	CASSPPRQNTEAFF	TGTGCCAGCAGCCCCCCCCGACAAAACACTGAAGCTTTCTTT
-	-	13	TRBV27	TRBJ2-3	CASSLYRGDTQYF	TGTGCCAGCAGTTTATATCGGGGAGATACGCAGTATTTT
TRBD1	once	16	TRBV7-3	TRBJ1-1	CASSLGTGGWNTEAFF	TGTGCCAGCAGCTTAGGGACAGGGGGATGGAACACTGAAGCTTTCTTT
-	-	15	TRBV5-1	TRBJ2-3	CASSFGQTTANTQYF	TGCGCCAGCAGCTTTGGCCAGACTACCGCCAATACGCAGTATTTT
TRBD2	-	15	TRBV5-6	TRBJ2-5	CASSPSGGAVKTQYF	TGTGCCAGCAGCCCCAGCGGGGGGGCTGTGAAGACCCAGTACTTC
-	-	12	TRBV28	TRBJ1-2	CASTQGPYGYTF	TGTGCCAGCACCCAGGGCCCCTATGGCTACACCTTC
-	-	13	TRBV7-2	TRBJ2-7	CASRAGTGYEQYF	TGTGCCAGCAGGGCCGGCACGGGGTACGAGCAGTACTTC
TRBD2	-	17	TRBV25-1	TRBJ2-2	CASSEMLAGENTGELFF	TGTGCCAGCAGTGAAATGCTAGCGGGGGAGAACACCGGGGAGCTGTTTTTT
TRBD1	-	13	TRBV7-9	TRBJ2-5	CASADRGGETQYF	TGTGCCAGTGCTGACAGGGGCGGGGAGACCCAGTACTTC
TRBD2	once	16	TRBV5-1	TRBJ2-7	CASSPGTSGFRDEQYF	TGCGCCAGCAGCCCAGGGACTAGCGGGTTTAGGGACGAGCAGTACTTC
TRBD1	-	16	TRBV7-2	TRBJ2-7	CASSLQSGTGTYEQYF	TGTGCCAGCAGCTTACAATCCGGGACAGGGACCTACGAGCAGTACTTC
TRBD1	-	14	TRBV4-1	TRBJ1-2	CASSQQGTGYGYTF	TGCGCCAGCAGTCAACAGGGGACAGGCTATGGCTACACCTTC
TRBD1	-	14	TRBV5-1	TRBJ1-1	CASSPDRGPPEAFF	TGCGCCAGCAGCCCAGACAGGGGGCCGCCTGAAGCTTTCTTT
TRBD2	-	14	TRBV6-5	TRBJ2-2	CATSGGALPGELFF	TGTGCCACCAGCGGGGGGGCCTTACCCGGGGAGCTGTTTTTT
TRBD1	-	15	TRBV28	TRBJ2-7	CASSSPGGQGGEQYF	TGTGCCAGCAGTTCCCCCGGTGGACAGGGGGGGGAGCAGTACTTC
-	-	13	TRBV14	TRBJ2-7	CASSRGHTYEQYF	TGTGCCAGCAGCCGGGGGCACACCTACGAGCAGTACTTC
-	-	13	TRBV18	TRBJ2-7	CASSLNLGGEQYF	TGTGCCAGCTCTCTGAACCTGGGAGGCGAGCAGTACTTC
TRBD2	-	14	TRBV28	TRBJ2-5	CASSSPPGGETQYF	TGTGCCAGCAGTTCCCCCCCCGGGGGGGAGACCCAGTACTTC
TRBD2	-	15	TRBV7-3	TRBJ2-1	CASSSWLAGEVEQFF	TGTGCCAGCAGCTCTTGGCTAGCGGGGGAGGTTGAGCAGTTCTTC
TRBD1	-	12	TRBV30	TRBJ1-2	CAWSVQGGGYTF	TGTGCCTGGAGTGTACAGGGGGGTGGCTACACCTTC
TRBD1	-	13	TRBV30	TRBJ2-3	CAWGQGATDTQYF	TGTGCCTGGGGTCAGGGGGCCACAGATACGCAGTATTTT
-	-	15	TRBV19	TRBJ2-1	CASGVGGASYNEQFF	TGTGCCAGTGGTGTAGGTGGGGCCTCCTACAATGAGCAGTTCTTC
-	few	13	TRBV7-3	TRBJ1-1	CASSLRGGRGAFF	TGTGCCAGCAGCTTAAGAGGCGGACGGGGAGCTTTCTTT